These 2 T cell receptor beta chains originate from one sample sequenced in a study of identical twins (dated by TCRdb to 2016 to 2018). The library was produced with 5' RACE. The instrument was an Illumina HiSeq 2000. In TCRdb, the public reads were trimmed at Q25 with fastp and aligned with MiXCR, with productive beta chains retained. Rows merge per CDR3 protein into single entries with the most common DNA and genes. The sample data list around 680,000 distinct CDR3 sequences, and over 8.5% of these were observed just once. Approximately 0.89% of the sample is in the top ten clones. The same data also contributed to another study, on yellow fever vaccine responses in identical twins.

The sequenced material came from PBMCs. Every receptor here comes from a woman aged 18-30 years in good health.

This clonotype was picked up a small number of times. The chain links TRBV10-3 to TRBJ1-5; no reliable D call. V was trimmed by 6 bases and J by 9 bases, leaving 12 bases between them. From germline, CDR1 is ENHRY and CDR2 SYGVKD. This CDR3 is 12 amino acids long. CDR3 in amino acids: CAISEGGRPQHF. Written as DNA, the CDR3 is TGTGCCATCAGCGAGGGAGGGAGGCCCCAGCATTTT.

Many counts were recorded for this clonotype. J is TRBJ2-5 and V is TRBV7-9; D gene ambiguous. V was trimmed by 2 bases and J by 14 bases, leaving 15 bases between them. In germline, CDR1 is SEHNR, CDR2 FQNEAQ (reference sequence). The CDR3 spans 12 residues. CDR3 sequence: CASSLIQATPYF. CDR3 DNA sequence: TGTGCCAGCAGCTTAATCCAGGCCACCCCATACTTC.